This T cell receptor beta chain derives from a study of cytomegalovirus exposure and HLA in healthy donors. Primers for the PCR totalled 60 Vbeta and 13 Jbeta. Sequencing was performed with immunoSEQ multiplex PCR; in TCRdb, only in-frame clones are kept and a portion is missing. The table includes about 170,000 clones, about 79% detected once. This clone was counted only a few times. The sequence was collected from a woman aged 45-65 years in good health and CMV-seropositive. Sample: PBMCs.

The CDR3 DNA is TGTGCCAGTAGTGGCCGTGGAGGACTGAACACTGAAGCTTTCTTT. It specifies CASSGRGGLNTEAFF. The chain is built from TRBV19 and TRBJ1-1; D not resolved. V lost 5 bases, J lost 0 bases, and 13 bases lay in between. The length of the CDR3 is 15 residues. Germline V gives CDR1 LNHDA, CDR2 SQIVND (reference sequence).